This T cell receptor (beta chain) was sequenced for a study of T cell repertoires in cytomegalovirus infection. Study-wide context: Both CMV infection and a matching HLA type were indicated by public TCR beta signatures. The study's findings and limits: The response measured ex vivo was dominated by TCR beta clonotypes (HLA-C-restricted and CMV-specific). CMV carriers having the relevant HLA were flagged by cumulative public TCR beta family frequency.

The germline gives CDR1 GTSNPN, CDR2 SVGIG (reference sequence). The CDR3 totals 13 residues. Trimming removed 4 bases from V and 7 bases from J, with 11 bases in between. TCRdb re-called the reads through MiXCR, storing one row per CDR3 protein. The table lists approximately 700,000 distinct CDR3 sequences, roughly 36% of them singletons, with under 3% in the top ten. On this clonotype: Its antigen is undetermined.

The TCR was taken from a human donor in good health (CMV status not recorded). Some clones in this sample may be carry-over from other donors' samples. The sample was PBMCs. The chain uses TRBV30 and TRBJ1-6; TRBD1 is a possible D gene (5 bases). The CDR3 sequence is CAWIARVNSPLHF. The CDR3 DNA is TGTGCCTGGATAGCCAGGGTGAATTCACCCCTCCACTTT.